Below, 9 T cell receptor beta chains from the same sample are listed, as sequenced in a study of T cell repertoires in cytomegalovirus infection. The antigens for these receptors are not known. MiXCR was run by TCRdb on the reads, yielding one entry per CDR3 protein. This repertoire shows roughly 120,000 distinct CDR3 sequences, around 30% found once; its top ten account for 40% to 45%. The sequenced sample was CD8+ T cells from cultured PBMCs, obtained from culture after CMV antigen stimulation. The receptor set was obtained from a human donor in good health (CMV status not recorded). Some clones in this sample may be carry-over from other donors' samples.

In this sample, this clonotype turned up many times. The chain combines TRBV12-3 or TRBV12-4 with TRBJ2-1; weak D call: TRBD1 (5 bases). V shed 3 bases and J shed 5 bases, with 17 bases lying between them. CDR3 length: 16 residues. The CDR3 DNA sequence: TGTGCCAGCAGTTTGGGGCTAGACCGGCCTAACAATGAGCAGTTCTTC. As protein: CASSLGLDRPNNEQFF.

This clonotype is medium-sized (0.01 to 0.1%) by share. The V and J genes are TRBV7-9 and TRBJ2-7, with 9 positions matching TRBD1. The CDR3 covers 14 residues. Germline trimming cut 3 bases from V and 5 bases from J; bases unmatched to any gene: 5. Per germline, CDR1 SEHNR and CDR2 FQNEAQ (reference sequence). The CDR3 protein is CASSLGTGIHEQYF. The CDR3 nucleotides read TGTGCCAGCAGCTTGGGGACAGGGATCCACGAGCAGTACTTC. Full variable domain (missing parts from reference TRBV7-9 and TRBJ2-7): DTGVSQNPRHKITKRGQNVTFRCDPISEHNRLYWYRQTLGQGPEFLTYFQNEAQLEKSRLLSDRFSAERPKGSFSTLEIQRTEQGDSAMYLCASSLGTGIHEQYFGPGTRLTVT.

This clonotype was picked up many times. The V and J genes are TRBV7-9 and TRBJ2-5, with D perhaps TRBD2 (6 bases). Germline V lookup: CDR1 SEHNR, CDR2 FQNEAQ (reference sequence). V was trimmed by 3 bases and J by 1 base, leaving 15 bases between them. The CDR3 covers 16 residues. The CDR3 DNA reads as TGTGCCAGCAGCTTGGTGATACTAGCAGCCCAAGAGACCCAGTACTTC. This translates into CASSLVILAAQETQYF.

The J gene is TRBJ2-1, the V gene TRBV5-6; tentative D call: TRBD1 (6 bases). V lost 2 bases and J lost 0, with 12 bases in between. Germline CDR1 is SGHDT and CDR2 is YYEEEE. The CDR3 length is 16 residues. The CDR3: CASSFGRDTSYNEQFF. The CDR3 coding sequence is TGTGCCAGCAGCTTCGGACGGGACACCTCCTACAATGAGCAGTTCTTC.

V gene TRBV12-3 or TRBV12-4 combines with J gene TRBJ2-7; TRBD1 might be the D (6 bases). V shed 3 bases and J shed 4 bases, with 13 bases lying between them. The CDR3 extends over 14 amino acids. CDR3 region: CASSFHDRYYEQYF. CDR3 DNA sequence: TGTGCCAGCAGTTTTCATGACAGGTATTACGAGCAGTACTTC.

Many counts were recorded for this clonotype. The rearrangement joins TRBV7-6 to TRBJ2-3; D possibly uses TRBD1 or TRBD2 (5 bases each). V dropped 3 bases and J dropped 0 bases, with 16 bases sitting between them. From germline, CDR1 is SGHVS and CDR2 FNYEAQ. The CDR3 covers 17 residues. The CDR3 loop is CASSFGPSGHSTDTQYF. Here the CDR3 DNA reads TGTGCCAGCAGCTTCGGCCCCTCGGGGCATAGCACAGATACGCAGTATTTT.

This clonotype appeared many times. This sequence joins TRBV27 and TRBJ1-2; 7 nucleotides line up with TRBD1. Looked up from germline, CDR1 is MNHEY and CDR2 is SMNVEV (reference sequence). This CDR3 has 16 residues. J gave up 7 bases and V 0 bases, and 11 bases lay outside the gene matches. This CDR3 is CASSLSAGGDLFGYTF. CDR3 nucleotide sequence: TGTGCCAGCAGTTTATCGGCAGGGGGGGACCTGTTTGGCTACACCTTC.

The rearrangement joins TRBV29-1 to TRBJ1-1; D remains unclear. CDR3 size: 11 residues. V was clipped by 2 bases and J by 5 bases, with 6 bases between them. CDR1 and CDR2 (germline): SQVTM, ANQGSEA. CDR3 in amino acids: CSVERETEAFF. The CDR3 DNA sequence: TGCAGCGTTGAACGGGAAACTGAAGCTTTCTTT. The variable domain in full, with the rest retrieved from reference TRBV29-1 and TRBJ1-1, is SAVISQKPSRDICQRGTSLTIQCQVDSQVTMMFWYRQQPGQSLTLIATANQGSEATYESGFVIDKFPISRPNLTFSTLTVSNMSPEDSSIYLCSVERETEAFFGQGTRLTVV.

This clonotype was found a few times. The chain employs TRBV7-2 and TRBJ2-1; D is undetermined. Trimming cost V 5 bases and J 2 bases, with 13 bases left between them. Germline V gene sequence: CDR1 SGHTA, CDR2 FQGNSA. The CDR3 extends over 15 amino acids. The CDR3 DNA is TGTGCCAGCAGCCCCTCGGGCCCTGCCTACAATGAGCAGTTCTTC. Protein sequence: CASSPSGPAYNEQFF.